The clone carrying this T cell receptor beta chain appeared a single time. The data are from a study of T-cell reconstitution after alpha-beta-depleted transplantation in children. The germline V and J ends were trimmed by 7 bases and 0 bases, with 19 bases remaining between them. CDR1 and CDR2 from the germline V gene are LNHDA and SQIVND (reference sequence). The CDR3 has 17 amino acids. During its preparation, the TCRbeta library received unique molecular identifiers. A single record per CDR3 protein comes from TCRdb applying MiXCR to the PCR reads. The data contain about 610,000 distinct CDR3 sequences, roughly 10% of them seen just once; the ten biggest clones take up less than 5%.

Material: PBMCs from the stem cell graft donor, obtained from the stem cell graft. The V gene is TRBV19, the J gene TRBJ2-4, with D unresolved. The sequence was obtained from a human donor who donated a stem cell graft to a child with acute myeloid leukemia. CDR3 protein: CASNKPGDGLAKNIQYF. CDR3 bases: TGTGCCAGTAATAAGCCAGGCGATGGGTTAGCCAAAAACATTCAGTACTTC.